This passage covers 25 T cell receptor beta chains from one sample sequenced in a study of shared clonotypes between healthy human individuals. Some clones are missing from TCRdb's copy, which holds only in-frame ones; the method was immunoSEQ multiplex PCR. The data contain under 2.5 million clones, around 90% of them singletons. Sequencing was carried out using naive CD4+ T cells from PBMCs. Subset of the sample: CD45RA+ positively selected. The receptors were sampled from a man younger than 35 in good health. Some clones in this sample may be carry-over from other donors' samples.

This clone was observed a few times. This sequence joins TRBV18 and TRBJ1-2; weak D call: TRBD1 (5 bases). This CDR3 spans 15 amino acids. CDR1 KGHSH and CDR2 LQKENI come from the germline V gene. V was trimmed by 2 bases and J by 3 bases, leaving 13 bases between them. CDR3 residues: CASSPGPGGDYGYTF. The DNA for the CDR3 is TGTGCCAGCTCACCAGGACCGGGAGGGGACTATGGCTACACCTTC.

J is TRBJ2-7 and V is TRBV19; D remains unclear. The CDR3 is 13 residues long. Germline V lookup: CDR1 LNHDA, CDR2 SQIVND (reference sequence). Trimming shortened V by 5 bases and J by 6 bases, and 14 bases separated the two germline ends. The CDR3 protein is CASSLQIETEQYF. As DNA, the CDR3 is TGTGCCAGTAGTCTACAGATTGAAACCGAGCAGTACTTC.

In regard to this clone: This sample also contains other DNA sequences that code for the same CDR3. The rearrangement links TRBV6-6 to TRBJ2-2, with 7 bases that match TRBD2. The CDR3 is 13 residues long. CDR1 is MNHNY and CDR2 is SVGAGI in the germline V gene (reference sequence). After removal of 8 bases from V and 8 bases from J, the junction contained 8 bases not matched to a gene. CDR3 amino acids: CASGPSGSGELFF. In DNA, the CDR3 is TGTGCCAGCGGACCTAGCGGTTCAGGGGAGCTGTTTTTT.

Concerning this clone: Other DNA sequences in the same sample also yield this CDR3. The chain couples TRBV5-1 to TRBJ2-7; TRBD1 matches at 9 bases. The V gene end was trimmed by 2 bases and the J gene end by 4 bases; junction bases not matched to a gene: 4. The germline V gene encodes CDR1 SGHRS and CDR2 YFSETQ. The CDR3 extends over 14 amino acids. The CDR3 DNA sequence: TGCGCCAGCAGCTTAGGACAGGGGCCATACGAGCAGTACTTC. The encoded protein is CASSLGQGPYEQYF.

This clone has more than one count but fewer than ten. This chain connects TRBV11-2 to TRBJ2-7, with 9 bases fitting TRBD2. V gave up 5 bases and J gave up 6 bases; unmatched junction bases: 5. The V gene's germline CDR1 is SGHAT and CDR2 FQNNGV. The CDR3 spans 13 residues. The CDR3 bases are TGTGCCAGCAGCCAAGGACTAGCGCGCGAGCAGTACTTC. It yields the protein CASSQGLAREQYF.

The rearrangement links TRBV7-2 to TRBJ2-3; 8 bases match TRBD2. Germline V lookup: CDR1 SGHTA, CDR2 FQGNSA. The ends lost 1 base at V and 5 bases at J; junction bases unmatched: 2. The length of the CDR3 is 14 residues. The CDR3 DNA sequence: TGTGCCAGCAGCTTAGGACTAGCGCAAGATACGCAGTATTTT. It codes for CASSLGLAQDTQYF.

This clone has just one count. The genes are TRBV5-8 and TRBJ1-5; 9 positions match TRBD1. The V gene end was trimmed by 2 bases and the J gene end by 2 bases; junction bases not matched to a gene: 14. The CDR3 has 19 residues. Germline V gene lookup returns CDR1 SGHTS and CDR2 YDEGEE. The CDR3: CASSLYRDRALRGNQPQHF. In DNA, the CDR3 is TGTGCCAGCAGCTTATACCGGGACAGGGCCCTTAGGGGCAATCAGCCCCAGCATTTT.

This clone was picked up one time. V gene TRBV2 combines with J gene TRBJ2-5; 12 bases align to TRBD1. The CDR3 runs 16 residues. V gave up 3 bases and J gave up 4 bases; unmatched junction bases: 6. Germline V lookup: CDR1 SNHLY, CDR2 FYNNEI. The CDR3 DNA sequence: TGTGCCAGCAGTGAGGGGGGACAGGGGGCGCGAGAGACCCAGTACTTC. This translates into CASSEGGQGARETQYF. The entire variable domain, with the rest obtained from reference TRBV2 and TRBJ2-5, is as follows: EPEVTQTPSHQVTQMGQEVILRCVPISNHLYFYWYRQILGQKVEFLVSFYNNEISEKSEIFDDQFSVERPDGSNFTLKIRSTKLEDSAMYFCASSEGGQGARETQYFGPGTRLLVL.

The V gene is TRBV6-1, the J gene TRBJ2-2; possible D gene TRBD1, 5 bases. The CDR3 has 16 amino acids. V lost 4 bases and J 2 bases, leaving 14 bases between the germline ends. Germline values: CDR1 MNHNS, CDR2 SASEGT. CDR3 sequence reads: CASSGPRDRNTGELFF. As DNA, the CDR3 is TGTGCCAGCAGTGGGCCTCGTGACAGAAACACCGGGGAGCTGTTTTTT.

The rearrangement joins TRBV5-1 to TRBJ2-1; TRBD1 might be the D (5 bases). This CDR3 is 14 amino acids long. Germline V gives CDR1 SGHRS, CDR2 YFSETQ. With 4 bases removed from V and 6 bases from J, the gap between germline ends came to 14 bases. CDR3 residues: CASSPRSRGNEQFF. In DNA form, the CDR3 reads TGCGCCAGCAGCCCGCGCTCTAGGGGCAATGAGCAGTTCTTC.

The chain recombines TRBV27 with TRBJ1-4; D is unresolved. V was trimmed by 0 bases and J by 9 bases, leaving 17 bases between them. The CDR3 is 16 amino acids. In germline, CDR1 is MNHEY, CDR2 SMNVEV (reference sequence). The CDR3 here is CASSLSAGVGMKKLFF. CDR3 DNA: TGTGCCAGCAGTTTATCTGCAGGAGTGGGAATGAAAAAACTGTTTTTT.

In this sample, this clone turned up once. The genes are TRBV28 and TRBJ2-7; D not resolved. The CDR3 has 14 residues. Trimming took off 6 bases at V and 1 base at J, with 13 bases between the two ends. CDR1 and CDR2 (germline): MDHEN, SYDVKM. The CDR3 nucleotides are TGTGCCAGCAGCGTCCATGGCGGTTCCTACGAGCAGTACTTC. Its protein product is CASSVHGGSYEQYF.

J is TRBJ2-7 and V is TRBV11-2, with D perhaps given as TRBD1 or TRBD2 (5 bases each). Germline V gene sequence: CDR1 SGHAT, CDR2 FQNNGV. The CDR3 consists of 16 residues. Trimming took off 4 bases at V and 0 bases at J, with 16 bases between the two ends. The CDR3 loop is CASSWGRDPSSYEQYF. The CDR3, as DNA: TGTGCCAGCAGCTGGGGACGCGACCCGAGCTCCTACGAGCAGTACTTC.

As for this clone: Other DNA sequences in this sample translate to the same CDR3. The chain is built from TRBV30 and TRBJ2-7; 10 bases are shared with TRBD1. The CDR3 sequence is 13 residues long. Looked up from germline, CDR1 is GTSNPN and CDR2 is SVGIG (reference sequence). V lost 5 bases to trimming and J lost 4 bases; unmatched junction nucleotides: 5. The CDR3 coding sequence is TGTGCCTGGTCCGGGGACAGGGGATACGAGCAGTACTTC. Its translation: CAWSGDRGYEQYF.

This clone has only one observation. This sequence joins TRBV6-5 and TRBJ1-6; D unclear. V was shortened by 2 bases and J by 7 bases, with 15 bases between the two germline ends. Germline V gene sequence: CDR1 MNHEY, CDR2 SVGAGI. The CDR3 length is 16 residues. CDR3 sequence reads: CASSYGREVGNSPLHF. In nucleotides, the CDR3 is TGTGCCAGCAGTTACGGGAGGGAGGTTGGAAATTCACCCCTCCACTTT.

This rearrangement joins TRBV18 to TRBJ1-5; tentative D call: TRBD1 (5 bases). V was cut by 0 bases and J by 7 bases, with 16 bases left in between. CDR3 size: 16 residues. In germline, CDR1 is KGHSH, CDR2 LQKENI. Here the CDR3 reads CASSPPLQRGSQPQHF. Written as DNA, the CDR3 is TGTGCCAGCTCACCACCGCTCCAAAGGGGATCACAGCCCCAGCATTTT. The variable domain in full, with the rest retrieved from reference TRBV18 and TRBJ1-5, is NAGVMQNPRHLVRRRGQEARLRCSPMKGHSHVYWYRQLPEEGLKFMVYLQKENIIDESGMPKERFSAEFPKEGPSILRIQQVVRGDSAAYFCASSPPLQRGSQPQHFGDGTRLSIL.

Points on this clone: Other DNA sequences within the sample encode an identical CDR3. The chain employs TRBV9 and TRBJ2-7, with D perhaps being TRBD1 or TRBD2 (5 bases each). V was shortened by 0 bases and J by 2 bases, with 9 bases between the two germline ends. CDR3 length: 14 residues. CDR1 and CDR2 from the germline V gene are SGDLS and YYNGEE. CDR3 region: CASSVGGPAYEQYF. The CDR3 DNA is TGTGCCAGCAGCGTAGGGGGACCAGCCTACGAGCAGTACTTC.

This clone was observed a single time. The sample contains more than one DNA sequence encoding this CDR3. This chain links TRBV6-5 with TRBJ2-5; D may be TRBD2 (5 bases). This CDR3 spans 13 amino acids. Trimming took 3 bases from V and 4 from J, leaving 9 bases between them. Looked up from germline, CDR1 is MNHEY and CDR2 is SVGAGI. The CDR3 bases are TGTGCCAGCAGTTATGCGGGCAGAGAGACCCAGTACTTC. Translation gives CASSYAGRETQYF.

V is TRBV10-3 and J is TRBJ2-7; the D is unclear. Germline values: CDR1 ENHRY, CDR2 SYGVKD. This CDR3 comprises 15 residues. Trimming pared 3 bases from V and 3 bases from J, leaving 15 bases between. CDR3 nucleotide sequence: TGTGCCATCAGTGACCTGAACCCGCCGAACTACGAGCAGTACTTC. Translation: CAISDLNPPNYEQYF.

Note on this clone: Distinct nucleotide sequences in the sample also encode this CDR3. This chain uses TRBV29-1 with TRBJ2-1; D gene uncertain. CDR3 length: 11 residues. Trimming removed 6 bases from V and 6 bases from J, with 9 bases in between. The germline V gene encodes CDR1 SQVTM and CDR2 ANQGSEA. CDR3 loop: CSVVPRNEQFF. In nucleotides, the CDR3 is TGCAGCGTCGTGCCCCGCAATGAGCAGTTCTTC.

This clone came up once. This CDR3 is CASTQDQETQYF. The DNA of the CDR3 is TGCGCCAGCACACAGGACCAAGAGACCCAGTACTTC. This chain joins TRBV5-1 and TRBJ2-5; perhaps TRBD1 as D (5 bases). The germline V gene encodes CDR1 SGHRS and CDR2 YFSETQ. The CDR3 is 12 amino acids. V was shortened by 6 bases and J by 0 bases, with 6 bases between the two germline ends.

This chain links TRBV9 with TRBJ2-1; 8 positions match TRBD2. This CDR3 spans 15 amino acids. Germline V gene sequence: CDR1 SGDLS, CDR2 YYNGEE. With V trimmed by 7 bases and J by 8 bases, 14 bases remained unmatched. The CDR3 DNA sequence: TGTGCCAGCGGGAACCATTGGACTAGCATCCATGAGCAGTTCTTC. Its translation: CASGNHWTSIHEQFF.

The CDR3 coding sequence is TGTGCCAGCAGTTTGGGGAGTTTGGGGGAGACCCAGTACTTC. It encodes CASSLGSLGETQYF. The chain combines TRBV27 with TRBJ2-5; maybe TRBD2 (5 bases). Trimming took 3 bases from V and 5 from J, leaving 13 bases between them. The CDR3 spans 14 residues. The germline V gene encodes CDR1 MNHEY and CDR2 SMNVEV (reference sequence).

The chain uses TRBV5-1 and TRBJ2-1; 8 positions match TRBD1. Per germline, CDR1 SGHRS and CDR2 YFSETQ. Trimming at V came to 5 bases and at J to 6 bases, leaving 10 bases not matched to a gene. This CDR3 is built from 15 residues. The CDR3 protein is CASRNEDRVSNEQFF. The CDR3 DNA is TGCGCCAGCAGGAACGAGGACAGGGTTTCCAATGAGCAGTTCTTC.

For this clone: The same CDR3 arises from other DNA sequences in this sample as well. The gene calls are TRBV15 and TRBJ1-2; 9 bases fit TRBD1. The junction had 5 bases not matched to a gene; V was cut back by 1 base and J by 8 bases. This CDR3 comprises 14 residues. Germline V lookup: CDR1 LNHNV, CDR2 YYDKDF (reference sequence). In DNA form, the CDR3 reads TGTGCCACCAGCAGAGGACAGGGGGGCGAAGGCTACACCTTC. Protein product: CATSRGQGGEGYTF.